Each of the 31 T cell receptor beta chains below was sequenced from the same sample in a study of T cell repertoires in cytomegalovirus infection. No antigens are known for them. Via MiXCR, TCRdb re-called the reads, giving one row per CDR3 protein. In the table there are about 60,000 distinct CDR3 sequences, around 20% of which are singletons. The specimen was CD8+ T cells from cultured PBMCs, collected from culture after CMV antigen stimulation. The receptor set was obtained from a human donor in good health (CMV status not recorded). Some clones in this sample may be carry-over from other donors' samples.

This clonotype has ten or more counts. The chain carries TRBV10-3 and TRBJ2-5; D is undetermined. The CDR3 runs 14 residues. The V gene lost 2 bases and the J gene lost 1 base, with 8 bases spanning the gap. Germline CDR1 and CDR2: ENHRY and SYGVKD. CDR3 coding DNA: TGTGCCATCAGTGAGGAACAAACCCAAGAGACCCAGTACTTC. It translates to CAISEEQTQETQYF.

Only a few counts were recorded for this clonotype. This chain links TRBV7-2 with TRBJ1-4; 9 bases agree with TRBD1. Germline V gene lookup returns CDR1 SGHTA and CDR2 FQGNSA. The junction had 4 bases not matched to a gene; V was cut back by 3 bases and J by 5 bases. CDR3 size: 15 residues. The CDR3 DNA sequence: TGTGCCAGCAGCTTTTCTGGACAGGGGAATGAAAAACTGTTTTTT. Amino acid sequence: CASSFSGQGNEKLFF.

This chain joins TRBV7-6 and TRBJ2-3; D is possibly TRBD1 or TRBD2 (6 bases each). V lost 3 bases and J 5 bases, leaving 27 bases between the germline ends. Germline V gene data show CDR1 as SGHVS and CDR2 as FNYEAQ. The CDR3 runs to 19 residues. The CDR3 region has the DNA TGTGCCAGCAGCTTTTATCCGAGTGGAGGGGGACCGGGTGGAGATACGCAGTATTTT. Amino acids: CASSFYPSGGGPGGDTQYF.

This sequence joins TRBV7-2 and TRBJ1-2; a weak D match, TRBD1 (6 bases). This CDR3 is built from 16 residues. CDR1 SGHTA and CDR2 FQGNSA come from the germline V gene. Trimming took off 3 bases at V and 0 bases at J, with 14 bases between the two ends. CDR3 region: CASSLSQGHPNYGYTF. The CDR3 bases are TGTGCCAGCAGCTTGAGCCAGGGGCACCCTAACTATGGCTACACCTTC.

J is TRBJ1-3 and V is TRBV7-6; D uncertain. The CDR3 loop spans 17 amino acids. Germline lookup yields CDR1 SGHVS and CDR2 FNYEAQ. The V end was cut by 1 base, the J end by 2 bases, with 15 bases between. The CDR3 DNA reads as TGTGCCAGCAGCTTAGGGGTGGCAGGTCGGCCTGGAAACACCATATATTTT. Its protein is CASSLGVAGRPGNTIYF. The complete variable domain, with remaining parts taken from reference TRBV7-6 and TRBJ1-3, reads GAGVSQSPRYKVTKRGQDVALRCDPISGHVSLYWYRQALGQGPEFLTYFNYEAQQDKSGLPNDRFSAERPEGSISTLTIQRTEQRDSAMYRCASSLGVAGRPGNTIYFGEGSWLTVV.

The gene calls are TRBV7-8 and TRBJ2-3; no reliable D call. The CDR3 sequence is 17 residues long. Germline V gene sequence: CDR1 SGHVS, CDR2 FQNEAQ. The V and J ends lost 1 base and 2 bases respectively, with 16 bases between them. This chain's CDR3 is CASSLVTTASPTDTQYF. The CDR3 coding sequence is TGTGCCAGCAGCTTAGTCACAACCGCGTCTCCCACAGATACGCAGTATTTT.

This clonotype was observed a few times. This chain links TRBV4-1 with TRBJ1-1; TRBD1 might be the D (5 bases). The CDR3 loop spans 16 amino acids. Trimming took off 0 bases at V and 8 bases at J, with 19 bases between the two ends. The germline V gene has CDR1 MGHRA and CDR2 YSYEKL. CDR3 in amino acids: CASSQDAGTLPREAFF. CDR3 coding DNA: TGCGCCAGCAGCCAAGACGCCGGGACCCTCCCTCGGGAAGCTTTCTTT.

This clonotype was seen more than once but under ten times. The chain has TRBV19 and TRBJ1-5; no reliable D call. The CDR3 is 15 residues long. Trimming left V 6 bases short and J 7 bases short, with 19 bases between. Germline CDR1 is LNHDA and CDR2 is SQIVND (reference sequence). CDR3 amino acids: CASRMEDPSRQPQHF. In DNA, the CDR3 is TGTGCCAGTAGGATGGAAGACCCATCAAGGCAGCCCCAGCATTTT.

The CDR3 sequence: CASKISLNTEAFF. CDR3 bases: TGTGCCAGCAAAATCAGCCTGAACACTGAAGCTTTCTTT. The V gene is TRBV27, the J gene TRBJ1-1; D unclear. The CDR3 runs 13 residues. The germline CDR1 and CDR2 sequences are MNHEY and SMNVEV (reference sequence). V lost 7 bases and J lost 0, with 9 bases in between.

This chain uses TRBV12-3 or TRBV12-4 with TRBJ1-2; D is uncertain. Between the trimmed V and J ends, which lost 1 base and 2 bases, there was a span of 11 bases. The CDR3 has 15 residues. DNA for the CDR3: TGTGCCAGCAGTTTAGAGGGTATAGGGAACTATGGCTACACCTTC. Protein sequence: CASSLEGIGNYGYTF.

The chain has TRBV7-6 and TRBJ2-1; D gene uncertain. Germline V lookup: CDR1 SGHVS, CDR2 FNYEAQ. The CDR3 loop spans 15 amino acids. Trimming took off 5 bases at V and 6 bases at J, with 17 bases between the two ends. The CDR3 is CASSPRVSNSNEQFF. CDR3 in DNA: TGTGCCAGCAGCCCCCGGGTCAGTAATTCCAATGAGCAGTTCTTC.

This clonotype appeared a few times. This chain uses TRBV28 with TRBJ1-2; 9 nucleotides agree with TRBD1. The CDR3 extends over 18 amino acids. Germline V gene sequence: CDR1 MDHEN, CDR2 SYDVKM. J was trimmed by 3 bases and V by 2 bases; bases with no gene match: 13. The CDR3 bases are TGTGCCAGCAGTTTAATGTCTATATCGACAGGGGGTTACTATGGCTACACCTTC. Translating it yields CASSLMSISTGGYYGYTF.

The chain links TRBV7-2 to TRBJ1-1; tentative D call: TRBD1 (6 bases). Trimming took 4 bases from V and 11 from J, leaving 14 bases between them. This CDR3 is 12 amino acids long. In germline, CDR1 is SGHTA, CDR2 FQGNSA. The CDR3 spells CASSSYRDWAFF. In DNA form, the CDR3 reads TGTGCCAGCAGCTCGTACAGGGATTGGGCTTTCTTT.

The chain has TRBV29-1 and TRBJ2-3, with TRBD2 matching over 8 bases. CDR1 and CDR2 (germline): SQVTM, ANQGSEA. This CDR3 is built from 16 residues. Trimming cost V 6 bases and J 2 bases; bases outside gene matches: 13. CDR3 nucleotide sequence: TGCAGCGTCCTTCCCACAGCGGGGGCTCTCACAGATACGCAGTATTTT. It encodes CSVLPTAGALTDTQYF.

The V gene is TRBV2, the J gene TRBJ1-1, with no clear D. Germline loops: CDR1 SNHLY, CDR2 FYNNEI. The CDR3 consists of 11 residues. The germline V and J ends were trimmed by 8 bases and 1 base, with 5 bases remaining between them. Here the CDR3 DNA reads TGTGCCAGCTACAAGAACACTGAAGCTTTCTTT. It is translated as CASYKNTEAFF.

V gene TRBV6-1 combines with J gene TRBJ1-5; 9 bases match TRBD1. Looked up from germline, CDR1 is MNHNS and CDR2 is SASEGT. This CDR3 has 19 residues. Trimming removed 1 base from V and 2 bases from J; junction bases left unmatched: 12. CDR3 coding DNA: TGTGCCAGCAGTGAAGACCCGGGACAGGGAGGTAAGGGCAATCAGCCCCAGCATTTT. Translation: CASSEDPGQGGKGNQPQHF.

This clonotype was counted only a few times. This sequence joins TRBV7-2 and TRBJ1-5; D remains ambiguous. This CDR3 comprises 15 residues. The germline V gene has CDR1 SGHTA and CDR2 FQGNSA. Trimming removed 1 base from V and 4 bases from J, with 11 bases in between. The CDR3 nucleotides are TGTGCCAGCAGCTTAGTGCACTTCCGGAATCAGCCCCAGCATTTT. Its protein is CASSLVHFRNQPQHF.

Comments on this clonotype: Relative to the germline gene, one junction end is altered; a read error may explain this. The chain couples TRBV6-5 to TRBJ1-2; 7 bases map to TRBD1. In germline, CDR1 is MNHEY, CDR2 SVGAGI. The CDR3 covers 14 residues. Written as DNA, the CDR3 is TGTGACAGCGGAGGGGGCCCTTTGGACTATGGCTACACCTTC. This encodes CDSGGGPLDYGYTF.

This clonotype was seen a few times. The genes are TRBV2 and TRBJ1-4, with 7 bases aligning to TRBD1. There are 14 residues in the CDR3. Germline CDR1 is SNHLY and CDR2 is FYNNEI. Trimming at V came to 6 bases and at J to 5 bases, leaving 6 bases not matched to a gene. Written as DNA, the CDR3 is TGTGCCAGCAGGGATTGGACAGGCAATGAAAAACTGTTTTTT. Its protein product is CASRDWTGNEKLFF.

In its sample, this clonotype was seen a few times. The chain recombines TRBV4-1 with TRBJ1-2; the D gene is possibly TRBD1 (6 bases). The CDR3 runs 16 residues. Germline CDR1 is MGHRA and CDR2 is YSYEKL. Deletions cut 3 bases from V and 7 bases from J, with 21 bases between. The CDR3 bases are TGCGCCAGCAGCCAGCCCGCAGGGGCGAGAATCTCTGGCTACACCTTC. Its translation: CASSQPAGARISGYTF.

The V call is TRBV4-2, the J call TRBJ1-1; possibly TRBD1 for D (6 bases). Trimming removed 4 bases at V and 7 bases at J, with 16 bases between. Germline-derived CDR1 and CDR2 are LGHNA and YNFKEQ. This CDR3 comprises 14 residues. In DNA, the CDR3 is TGTGCCAGCAGCCCCTCCCAGGGGACTGATGAAGCTTTCTTT. Translating it yields CASSPSQGTDEAFF.

This clonotype was found a few times. V is TRBV7-8 and J is TRBJ1-1; 8 bases agree with TRBD1. Per germline, CDR1 SGHVS and CDR2 FQNEAQ. Trimming removed 1 base from V and 1 base from J; junction bases left unmatched: 5. CDR3 length equals 16 residues. CDR3 loop: CASSLGQGLRNTEAFF. The CDR3 bases are TGTGCCAGCAGCTTAGGACAGGGGTTGAGGAACACTGAAGCTTTCTTT.

The V and J genes are TRBV6-2 or TRBV6-3 and TRBJ2-1; 9 bases fit TRBD2. Germline assignment: CDR1 MNHEY and CDR2 SVGEGT. CDR3 length: 17 amino acids. Trimming at V came to 2 bases and at J to 5 bases, leaving 10 bases not matched to a gene. CDR3 bases: TGTGCCAGCAGTTACCTTATTGCGGGGGGGCGAAACAATGAGCAGTTCTTC. It is translated as CASSYLIAGGRNNEQFF.

There are a few counts of this clonotype. This chain connects TRBV7-8 to TRBJ2-7; TRBD1 matches at 8 bases. Trimming cost V 3 bases and J 3 bases; bases outside gene matches: 7. The germline V gene has CDR1 SGHVS and CDR2 FQNEAQ. The CDR3 loop spans 15 amino acids. CDR3 in amino acids: CASSFTPGQVYEQYF. CDR3 DNA sequence: TGTGCCAGCAGCTTCACTCCGGGACAGGTCTACGAGCAGTACTTC.

CDR3 coding DNA: TGTGCCACCAGTGATTCCCGCAACAATGAGCAGTTCTTC. Protein sequence: CATSDSRNNEQFF. The rearrangement joins TRBV24-1 to TRBJ2-1; no definite D call. Trimming removed 2 bases from V and 5 bases from J, with 6 bases in between. CDR1 is KGHDR, CDR2 SFDVKD, per germline. The CDR3 totals 13 residues.

The chain is built from TRBV6-6 and TRBJ2-3, with TRBD1 matching 10 bases. Germline lookup yields CDR1 MNHNY and CDR2 SVGAGI (reference sequence). This CDR3 is built from 17 residues. V shed 5 bases, J shed 1 base, and the junction held 9 bases outside the gene matches. CDR3 amino acids: CASSRRDRGRGTDTQYF. The DNA for the CDR3 is TGTGCCAGCAGTCGACGGGACAGGGGTAGGGGCACAGATACGCAGTATTTT.

This clonotype was found a few times. The J gene is TRBJ2-1, the V gene TRBV7-2; the match to TRBD2 covers 7 bases. Looked up from germline, CDR1 is SGHTA and CDR2 is FQGNSA. The V gene end was trimmed by 1 base and the J gene end by 4 bases; junction bases not matched to a gene: 10. The CDR3 has 17 amino acids. CDR3: CASSLVARGSQYNEQFF. DNA for the CDR3: TGTGCCAGCAGCTTAGTCGCCCGCGGGAGCCAATACAATGAGCAGTTCTTC.

The chain employs TRBV7-2 and TRBJ2-7, with TRBD1 matching over 9 bases. Germline trimming cut 5 bases from V and 3 bases from J; bases unmatched to any gene: 8. Germline CDR1 and CDR2: SGHTA and FQGNSA. CDR3 length: 15 residues. CDR3 nucleotide sequence: TGTGCCAGCAGCCGGGGACAGGGAGTGGACTACGAGCAGTACTTC. Amino acid sequence: CASSRGQGVDYEQYF.

This clonotype was seen only once. The junction and the germline gene differ at one end; a read error may be behind it. The V call is TRBV15, the J call TRBJ2-3; possibly TRBD2 for D (5 bases). The CDR3 extends over 16 amino acids. The V gene's germline CDR1 is LNHNV and CDR2 YYDKDF (reference sequence). Here the CDR3 reads CATSPESGKLTYTQYF. The CDR3 DNA reads as TGTGCCACCAGCCCGGAAAGCGGAAAGCTCACATATACGCAGTATTTT.

In this sample, this clonotype turned up a few times. The V gene is TRBV6-2 or TRBV6-3, the J gene TRBJ2-7; no reliable D call. Germline V gene data show CDR1 as MNHEY and CDR2 as SVGEGT. Trimming took off 3 bases at V and 2 bases at J, with 14 bases between the two ends. The CDR3 is 15 amino acids. CDR3 coding DNA: TGTGCCAGCAGTTATCCTGGGGATGGCCCCTACGAGCAGTACTTC. This translates into CASSYPGDGPYEQYF.

This clonotype was found a few times. The rearrangement links TRBV29-1 to TRBJ2-7, with D perhaps matching TRBD1 (6 bases). CDR1 is SQVTM, CDR2 ANQGSEA, per germline. CDR3 length equals 14 residues. The V and J ends lost 3 bases and 2 bases respectively, with 14 bases between them. The CDR3 loop reads CSVESGARAYEQYF. DNA for the CDR3: TGCAGCGTTGAGTCAGGGGCGAGGGCCTACGAGCAGTACTTC.